The text below deals with one T cell receptor beta chain. Its antigen is currently unknown. Produced via immunoSEQ multiplex PCR; TCRdb's table is partial and in-frame only. The sample holds 80,000 to 100,000 clones, approximately 74% seen once. Trimming left V 5 bases short and J 7 bases short, with 14 bases between. This CDR3 comprises 13 residues. Germline V gene sequence: CDR1 MDHEN, CDR2 SYDVKM. The record originates from a study of radiotherapy plus CTLA-4 blockade in lung cancer. Study-wide results and limits: Among blood TCR repertoires after radiotherapy plus ipilimumab, tumor-derived clones expanded.

The chain joins TRBV28 to TRBJ1-1; D not resolved. The clonotype was recovered from a human donor with non-small cell lung cancer who had a partial response to radiotherapy plus ipilimumab. Some clones in this sample may be carry-over from other donors' samples. Sequenced material: peripheral blood, taken from a patient treated with radiotherapy plus ipilimumab. This CDR3 is CASSEAGKYEAFF. The DNA of the CDR3 is TGTGCCAGCAGTGAGGCCGGGAAATATGAAGCTTTCTTT.